This T cell receptor beta chain was sequenced for a study of blood T cell repertoires in COVID-19. Study at large: Acute-phase and convalescent COVID-19 samples originated in the United States, Italy and Spain. Sample material is recorded as cDNA or gDNA derived from T cells, B-cell-depleted T cells, or PBMCs.

CDR3 length: 12 amino acids. Germline V gives CDR1 MNHEY, CDR2 SVGAGI. V was trimmed by 5 bases and J by 7 bases, leaving 12 bases between them. As originally analysed: Quantification of nucleated cells was approximated via reference gene primer amplification. Clones were read by immunoSEQ multiplex PCR, and TCRdb kept only the in-frame ones, dropping some. From that table come the V and J calls and clone size; the DNA was used to work out D and trimming. This sample has 150,000 to 200,000 clones; roughly 80% occur once, and the top ten carry 7%. Seattle's enrolled individuals joined amid active infection and were then monitored longitudinally.

This receptor was taken from a woman in her 40s with COVID-19, enrolled during active disease. Source material: peripheral blood. The genes are TRBV6-5 and TRBJ2-7, with D unresolved. DNA of the CDR3: TGTGCCAGCAGTCCAGACTCAAGTGAGCAGTACTTC. Its protein product is CASSPDSSEQYF.